What follows are 25 T cell receptor beta chains derived from one specimen sequenced in a study of blood T cells in healthy people across ages. A J-beta primer mix and a sample-barcoded 5' primer were used in a second PCR of roughly 6 to 12 cycles. TCRdb redid the calling of the 5' RACE reads with MiXCR, one entry per CDR3 protein. The sample lists 1.5 million or so distinct CDR3 sequences; 35% to 45% were seen once. Sequences were obtained from blood. These receptors all stem from a woman aged 18-35 years in good health.

This rearrangement joins TRBV4-2 to TRBJ2-1, with 8 positions matching TRBD2. V gave up 0 bases and J gave up 10 bases; unmatched junction bases: 11. The CDR3 has 16 residues. Germline V gene sequence: CDR1 LGHNA, CDR2 YNFKEQ. The CDR3 bases are TGTGCCAGCAGCCAAGAGGCCACGGGAGGGCCGGAAGAGCAGTTCTTC. This gives the protein CASSQEATGGPEEQFF.

This chain uses TRBV3-1 with TRBJ2-5; no clear D gene. CDR1 LGHDT and CDR2 YNNKEL come from the germline V gene (reference sequence). The CDR3 is made up of 14 amino acids. V was cut by 5 bases and J by 5 bases, with 15 bases left in between. Here the CDR3 reads CASSYHPSGETQYF. For the CDR3, the DNA is TGTGCCAGCAGCTACCATCCCAGTGGGGAGACCCAGTACTTC.

The rearrangement joins TRBV4-1 to TRBJ2-7, with 9 bases lining up with TRBD2. The V gene's germline CDR1 is MGHRA and CDR2 YSYEKL. The CDR3 loop spans 17 amino acids. V lost 0 bases, J lost 5 bases, and 11 bases stayed unmatched. This CDR3 reads CASSQDQWLAGRNEQYF. DNA of the CDR3: TGCGCCAGCAGCCAAGACCAATGGCTAGCGGGGCGGAACGAGCAGTACTTC.

The CDR3 sequence: CASSRRMTDTQYF. In DNA, the CDR3 is TGTGCCAGCAGCAGGAGGATGACAGATACGCAGTATTTT. This chain joins TRBV12-3 or TRBV12-4 and TRBJ2-3, with D tentatively TRBD2 (5 bases). Between the trimmed V and J ends, which lost 6 bases and 3 bases, there was a span of 10 bases. The CDR3 has 13 amino acids.

This clonotype was detected only once. This chain links TRBV30 with TRBJ1-1, with D possibly being TRBD1 (6 bases). V was cut by 2 bases and J by 1 base, with 11 bases left in between. This CDR3 spans 14 amino acids. Germline assignment: CDR1 GTSNPN and CDR2 SVGIG (reference sequence). CDR3 sequence: CAWSLQGRNTEAFF. CDR3 DNA: TGTGCCTGGAGTCTACAGGGCAGGAACACTGAAGCTTTCTTT.

This clonotype has just a few counts. At one of its ends the junction is not consistent with the germline gene, which may arise from a read error. The chain has TRBV15 and TRBJ2-1, with D perhaps TRBD2 (6 bases). Germline-derived CDR1 and CDR2 are LNHNV and YYDKDF (reference sequence). The CDR3 consists of 16 residues. The CDR3 region is CSTSRGWGSGYNEQFF. The CDR3 nucleotides read TGTTCCACCAGCAGAGGGTGGGGTAGCGGTTACAATGAGCAGTTCTTC. The full variable domain, its missing parts supplied by reference TRBV15 and TRBJ2-1, is DAMVIQNPRYQVTQFGKPVTLSCSQTLNHNVMYWYQQKSSQAPKLLFHYYDKDFNNEADTPDNFQSRRPNTSFCFLDIRSPGLGDTAMYLCSTSRGWGSGYNEQFFGPGTRLTVL.

V usage is TRBV18 and J usage is TRBJ2-7; the D is unclear. The CDR3 has 14 residues. V was pared by 2 bases and J by 3 bases, with 11 bases between. Germline V lookup: CDR1 KGHSH, CDR2 LQKENI. The chain's CDR3 is CASSPTRTNYEQYF. CDR3 nucleotides: TGTGCCAGCTCACCAACACGGACCAACTACGAGCAGTACTTC.

This clonotype was seen repeatedly, ten times or more. J is TRBJ2-7 and V is TRBV4-1, with D tentatively TRBD1 or TRBD2 (5 bases each). Germline CDR1 MGHRA, CDR2 YSYEKL. Trimming removed 4 bases from V and 1 base from J, with 11 bases in between. There are 14 residues in the CDR3. CDR3: CASSLRDLSYEQYF. The CDR3 nucleotides read TGCGCCAGCAGCCTCCGGGACCTATCCTACGAGCAGTACTTC.

This clonotype came up many times. This rearrangement joins TRBV15 to TRBJ2-3, with D perhaps matching TRBD1 (5 bases). V was pared by 3 bases and J by 2 bases, with 12 bases between. Germline assignment: CDR1 LNHNV and CDR2 YYDKDF (reference sequence). The CDR3 consists of 15 residues. As DNA, the CDR3 is TGTGCCACCAGCAGCCGCAAGGGGTCCACAGATACGCAGTATTTT. Encoded protein: CATSSRKGSTDTQYF.

This clonotype was seen more than once but under ten times. The rearrangement links TRBV20-1 to TRBJ1-1; a possible D gene is TRBD1 (6 bases). V lost 6 bases and J 8 bases, leaving 16 bases between the germline ends. This CDR3 is built from 12 residues. Per germline, CDR1 DFQATT and CDR2 SNEGSKA (reference sequence). CDR3 residues: CSAPLGAWEAFF. In nucleotides, the CDR3 is TGCAGTGCCCCCCTGGGGGCGTGGGAAGCTTTCTTT.

This chain joins TRBV6-5 and TRBJ1-1; no definite D call. The germline CDR1 and CDR2 sequences are MNHEY and SVGAGI. V lost 5 bases and J lost 12, with 7 bases in between. The CDR3 covers 9 residues. CDR3 in amino acids: CASSRHSFF. CDR3 coding DNA: TGTGCCAGCAGTCGCCATTCTTTCTTT.

This clonotype was detected only a few times. The chain joins TRBV7-9 to TRBJ2-3; 9 bases agree with TRBD2. Germline values: CDR1 SEHNR, CDR2 FQNEAQ (reference sequence). The J segment lost 0 bases and the V segment lost 2 bases, leaving 3 bases of the junction unmatched. CDR3 length: 16 amino acids. CDR3 DNA sequence: TGTGCCAGCAGCTTAAATGCGGGGGGGAGCACAGATACGCAGTATTTT. This sequence encodes CASSLNAGGSTDTQYF.

This clonotype was seen more than once but under ten times. This chain links TRBV20-1 with TRBJ2-1; possibly TRBD1 for D (5 bases). CDR1 is DFQATT and CDR2 is SNEGSKA in the germline V gene (reference sequence). The CDR3 covers 13 residues. Trimming took off 3 bases at V and 4 bases at J, with 10 bases between the two ends. The CDR3 loop reads CSARLDKYNEQFF. The CDR3 DNA reads TGCAGTGCTAGGCTGGACAAGTACAATGAGCAGTTCTTC.

This chain connects TRBV5-1 to TRBJ1-4; 11 bases line up with TRBD1. Germline values: CDR1 SGHRS, CDR2 YFSETQ. The CDR3 spans 18 residues. V gave up 5 bases and J gave up 2 bases; unmatched junction bases: 11. The CDR3 DNA is TGCGCCAGCAGACGAAGAACCGGGACAGGGGGGACTAATGAAAAACTGTTTTTT. It translates to CASRRRTGTGGTNEKLFF.

In this sample, this clonotype turned up a few times. The V call is TRBV11-2, the J call TRBJ1-2; D not resolved. V shed 6 bases and J shed 0 bases, with 20 bases lying between them. The CDR3 has 17 residues. Germline assignment: CDR1 SGHAT and CDR2 FQNNGV. CDR3 DNA: TGTGCCAGCAGGCAAAGCTTTAGGGATACAGCTAACTATGGCTACACCTTC. Translation gives CASRQSFRDTANYGYTF.

This clonotype occurred a few times. The V call is TRBV6-5, the J call TRBJ1-6, with D perhaps matching TRBD1 (6 bases). The germline V and J ends were trimmed by 6 bases and 8 bases, with 14 bases remaining between them. Germline CDR1 and CDR2: MNHEY and SVGAGI. The CDR3 has 14 residues. CDR3 protein: CASSQRQEYSPLHF. In nucleotides, the CDR3 is TGTGCCAGCAGCCAACGACAGGAGTATTCACCCCTCCACTTT.

This clonotype was detected only a few times. The V and J genes are TRBV29-1 and TRBJ2-1, with D maybe TRBD2 (5 bases). The length of the CDR3 is 13 residues. The V end was cut by 7 bases, the J end by 4 bases, with 14 bases between. Per the germline V gene, CDR1 is SQVTM and CDR2 is ANQGSEA. DNA for the CDR3: TGCAGCGAAGCGGAGTCTGAGTACAATGAGCAGTTCTTC. Translation gives CSEAESEYNEQFF.

Regarding this clonotype: Compared with germline, one end of the junction differs, possibly owing to a read error. The rearrangement uses TRBV7-2 and TRBJ1-4, with D possibly matching TRBD1 (5 bases). Germline-derived CDR1 and CDR2 are SGHTA and FQGNSA. This CDR3 is built from 12 residues. The CDR3 DNA reads TGTGCCAGAAGCTCATTCGGAGGGGAACTGTTTTTT. Translating it yields CARSSFGGELFF.

This clonotype was detected only a few times. J is TRBJ2-3 and V is TRBV5-1, with D uncertain. This CDR3 spans 15 amino acids. The germline V gene encodes CDR1 SGHRS and CDR2 YFSETQ. Trimming left V 4 bases short and J 0 bases short, with 12 bases between. The DNA for the CDR3 is TGCGCCAGCAGCCACGGACGTACTAGCACAGATACGCAGTATTTT. It yields the protein CASSHGRTSTDTQYF.

Concerning this clonotype itself: One junction end does not reproduce the germline sequence, and a read error may be involved. The chain has TRBV14 and TRBJ1-1; maybe TRBD1 (5 bases). This CDR3 is built from 14 residues. CDR1 and CDR2 (germline): SGHDN, FVKESK. The chain's CDR3 is CASSQAGALTEAFF. The CDR3, as DNA: TGCGCCAGCAGCCAAGCTGGGGCCTTAACTGAAGCTTTCTTT.

This chain uses TRBV7-8 with TRBJ1-1; a possible D gene is TRBD1 (6 bases). CDR3 length: 14 amino acids. CDR1 and CDR2 from the germline V gene are SGHVS and FQNEAQ. V dropped 0 bases and J dropped 5 bases, with 10 bases sitting between them. The CDR3 sequence is CASSLAVRGTEAFF. The CDR3 nucleotides read TGTGCCAGCAGCTTAGCTGTCAGGGGAACTGAAGCTTTCTTT.

The chain links TRBV25-1 to TRBJ1-6; TRBD1 agrees at 8 bases. Germline CDR1 MGHDK, CDR2 SYGVNS. This CDR3 has 17 residues. V shed 0 bases, J shed 9 bases, and the junction held 10 bases outside the gene matches. The CDR3 is CASSEYIRTGLISPLHF. CDR3 nucleotide sequence: TGTGCCAGCAGTGAATATATTCGGACAGGGCTTATTTCACCCCTCCACTTT. Based on the CDR3 plus reference TRBV25-1 and TRBJ1-6, the full variable domain is EADIYQTPRYLVIGTGKKITLECSQTMGHDKMYWYQQDPGMELHLIHYSYGVNSTEKGDLSSESTVSRIRTEHFPLTLESARPSHTSQYLCASSEYIRTGLISPLHFGNGTRLTVT.

V and J are TRBV5-1 and TRBJ2-1; D remains unclear. The CDR3 is made up of 12 amino acids. The ends were cut back, 7 bases at V and 0 bases at J, with 5 bases in the middle. Per germline, CDR1 SGHRS and CDR2 YFSETQ. Here the CDR3 DNA reads TGCGCCAGCTGGGACTCCTACAATGAGCAGTTCTTC. The encoded protein is CASWDSYNEQFF.

This chain links TRBV29-1 with TRBJ1-1, with a possible D match to TRBD1 (5 bases). The germline CDR1 and CDR2 sequences are SQVTM and ANQGSEA. Trimming took 7 bases from V and 0 from J, leaving 12 bases between them. The CDR3 is 13 residues long. DNA of the CDR3: TGCAGCGGCCGACAGACGCTGAACACTGAAGCTTTCTTT. As protein: CSGRQTLNTEAFF.

J is TRBJ2-1 and V is TRBV10-3, with D tentatively TRBD2 (6 bases). V lost 2 bases to trimming and J lost 7 bases, with 15 bases between them. The CDR3 sequence is 15 residues long. From germline, CDR1 is ENHRY and CDR2 SYGVKD. The CDR3 loop reads CAISELASLGNEQFF. CDR3 DNA: TGTGCCATCAGTGAGCTAGCGAGTCTGGGGAATGAGCAGTTCTTC.